A single sample is the source of the 8 T cell receptor beta chains below, sequenced in a study of cytomegalovirus exposure and HLA in healthy donors (dated by TCRdb to 2017 to 2019). Library preparation was by the immunoSEQ multiplex PCR assay. For the multiplex PCR, a mixture combining 60 forward primers for TCR Vbeta segments and 13 reverse primers for TCR Jbeta segments was used. TCRdb holds this immuneACCESS table with in-frame rearrangements only. Some clones are missing; in checked studies, unresolved V genes explain under half, and the rest has no known cause. The table for this sample lists 100,000 to 150,000 clones. Of the sample, approximately 1.7% is held by the ten largest clones. Input material: PBMCs. The receptor source for this set is a woman between 40 and 55 years old in good health and CMV-seropositive.

This rearrangement joins TRBV27 to TRBJ2-5; 7 bases fit TRBD2. The germline CDR1 and CDR2 sequences are MNHEY and SMNVEV (reference sequence). The J segment lost 4 bases and the V segment lost 2 bases, leaving 10 bases of the junction unmatched. The CDR3 spans 16 residues. The CDR3 loop reads CASSLTASGVGETQYF. The CDR3 DNA sequence: TGTGCCAGCAGTTTAACGGCTAGCGGCGTGGGAGAGACCCAGTACTTC.

The gene calls are TRBV2 and TRBJ1-4, with TRBD1 identical over 9 bases. Germline assignment: CDR1 SNHLY and CDR2 FYNNEI. CDR3 length equals 20 residues. V lost 5 bases and J lost 0; bases outside the gene matches: 16. The CDR3: CASSPIPWDRDPATNEKLFF. In nucleotides, the CDR3 is TGTGCCAGCAGTCCAATTCCCTGGGACAGGGACCCAGCAACTAATGAAAAACTGTTTTTT.

The V and J genes are TRBV11-2 and TRBJ2-5; the match to TRBD2 covers 11 bases. Germline V lookup: CDR1 SGHAT, CDR2 FQNNGV. The CDR3 is 16 residues long. Trimming at V came to 6 bases and at J to 5 bases, leaving 11 bases not matched to a gene. CDR3 residues: CASRLAGVSLHETQYF. As DNA, the CDR3 is TGTGCCAGCAGACTAGCGGGAGTCTCCCTCCACGAGACCCAGTACTTC.

The rearrangement uses TRBV7-9 and TRBJ1-1; possible D gene TRBD1, 6 bases. Looked up from germline, CDR1 is SEHNR and CDR2 is FQNEAQ (reference sequence). V dropped 4 bases and J dropped 3 bases, with 12 bases sitting between them. This CDR3 is 14 amino acids long. CDR3: CASSSDRMDTEAFF. CDR3 nucleotides: TGTGCCAGCAGCTCTGACAGGATGGACACTGAAGCTTTCTTT.

On this clone itself: Likely a read error: the CDR3 ends without its conserved phenylalanine or tryptophan. No DNA is shown, since the ends of the CDR3 on it are uncertain; the CDR3 is the one TCRdb lists. V usage is TRBV2 and J usage is TRBJ2-7; TRBD1, the table's D call, lacks a check against the DNA. The germline V gene encodes CDR1 SNHLY and CDR2 FYNNEI. From its first to its last residue, the CDR3 has 8 amino acids. The CDR3 is CASSAGLG.

This sequence joins TRBV19 and TRBJ1-1, with 8 bases identical to TRBD1. Trimming at V came to 5 bases and at J to 5 bases, leaving 13 bases not matched to a gene. CDR1 and CDR2 from the germline V gene are LNHDA and SQIVND (reference sequence). The CDR3 totals 16 residues. The CDR3 bases are TGTGCCAGTAGTGAGCAGGGGGCGCTGATGGGGACTGAAGCTTTCTTT. As protein: CASSEQGALMGTEAFF. Based on the CDR3 plus reference TRBV19 and TRBJ1-1, the full variable domain is DGGITQSPKYLFRKEGQNVTLSCEQNLNHDAMYWYRQDPGQGLRLIYYSQIVNDFQKGDIAEGYSVSREKKESFPLTVTSAQKNPTAFYLCASSEQGALMGTEAFFGQGTRLTVV.

J is TRBJ2-5 and V is TRBV5-1; TRBD1 agrees at 8 bases. The end of the DNA fits TRBJ2-7 better, so the J call may be wrong. The CDR3 runs 14 residues. Germline V gene data show CDR1 as SGHRS and CDR2 as YFSETQ. In nucleotides, the CDR3 is TGCGCCAGCAGCCATCGACAGGGGTCCTACGAGCAGTACTTC. This encodes CASSHRQGSYEQYF.

The chain combines TRBV7-7 with TRBJ2-5, with TRBD1 as a possible D gene (5 bases). Trimming took 3 bases from V and 1 from J, leaving 6 bases between them. Per the germline V gene, CDR1 is SSHAT and CDR2 is FNYEAQ (reference sequence). CDR3 size: 13 residues. The CDR3 DNA follows: TGTGCCAGCAGCTTGGACACCCAAGAGACCCAGTACTTC. Amino acids: CASSLDTQETQYF. The full variable domain, completed using reference TRBV7-7 and TRBJ2-5, is GAGVSQSPRYKVTKRGQDVTLRCDPISSHATLYWYQQALGQGPEFLTYFNYEAQPDKSGLPSDRFSAERPEGSISTLTIQRTEQRDSAMYRCASSLDTQETQYFGPGTRLLVL.